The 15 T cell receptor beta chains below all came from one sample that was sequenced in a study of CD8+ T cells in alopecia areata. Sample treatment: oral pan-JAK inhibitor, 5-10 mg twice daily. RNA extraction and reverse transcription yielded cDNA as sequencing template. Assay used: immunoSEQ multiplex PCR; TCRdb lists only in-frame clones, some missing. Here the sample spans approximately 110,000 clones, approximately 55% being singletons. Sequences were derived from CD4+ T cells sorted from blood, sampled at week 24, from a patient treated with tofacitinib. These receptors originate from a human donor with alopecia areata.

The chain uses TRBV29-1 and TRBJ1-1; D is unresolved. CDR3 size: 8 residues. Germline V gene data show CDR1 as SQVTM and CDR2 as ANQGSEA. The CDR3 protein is CKVSGAFF. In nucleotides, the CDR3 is TGCAAGGTATCTGGAGCTTTCTTT. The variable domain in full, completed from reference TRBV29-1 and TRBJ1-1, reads SAVISQKPSRDICQRGTSLTIQCQVDSQVTMMFWYRQQPGQSLTLIATANQGSEATYESGFVIDKFPISRPNLTFSTLTVSNMSPEDSSIYLCKVSGAFFGQGTRLTVV.

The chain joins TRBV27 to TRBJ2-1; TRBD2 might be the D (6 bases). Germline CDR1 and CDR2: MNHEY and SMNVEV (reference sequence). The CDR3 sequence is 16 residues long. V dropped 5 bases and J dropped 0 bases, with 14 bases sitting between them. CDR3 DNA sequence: TGTGCCAGCAGTCGTGGGCGGGATCCCTCCTACAATGAGCAGTTCTTC. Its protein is CASSRGRDPSYNEQFF.

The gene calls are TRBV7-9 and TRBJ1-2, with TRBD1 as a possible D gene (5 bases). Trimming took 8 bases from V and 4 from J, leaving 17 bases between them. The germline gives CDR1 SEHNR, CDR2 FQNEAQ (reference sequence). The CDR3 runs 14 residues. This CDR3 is CASLSGAPSYGYTF. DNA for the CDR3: TGTGCCAGCTTAAGCGGGGCCCCTTCCTATGGCTACACCTTC.

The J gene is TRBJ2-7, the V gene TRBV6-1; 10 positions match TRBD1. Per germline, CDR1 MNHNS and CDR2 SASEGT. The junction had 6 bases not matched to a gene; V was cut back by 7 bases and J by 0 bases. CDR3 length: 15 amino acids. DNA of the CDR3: TGTGCCAGCACCCTCAGGACAGGGGGCTCCTACGAGCAGTACTTC. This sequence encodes CASTLRTGGSYEQYF.

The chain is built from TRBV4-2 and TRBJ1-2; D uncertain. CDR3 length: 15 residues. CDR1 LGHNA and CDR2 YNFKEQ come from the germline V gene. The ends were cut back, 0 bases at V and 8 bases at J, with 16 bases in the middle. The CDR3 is CASSQDRGSGKGYTF. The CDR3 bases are TGTGCCAGCAGCCAAGATCGGGGTAGTGGGAAAGGCTACACCTTC.

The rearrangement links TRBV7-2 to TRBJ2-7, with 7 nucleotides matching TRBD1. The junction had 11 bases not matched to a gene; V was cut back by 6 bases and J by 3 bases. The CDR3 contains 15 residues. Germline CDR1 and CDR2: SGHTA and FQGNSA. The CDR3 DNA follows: TGTGCCAGCAGTCATGCCTCCGGGACAGACTACGAGCAGTACTTC. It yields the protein CASSHASGTDYEQYF.

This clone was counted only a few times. In nucleotides, the CDR3 is TGTGCCAGCAGCCCTGGACTAGCGGGGGTAGAGACCCAGTACTTC. This gives the protein CASSPGLAGVETQYF. This chain uses TRBV7-2 with TRBJ2-5, with 13 bases lining up with TRBD2. CDR3 size: 15 residues. J lost 4 bases, V lost 5 bases, and 4 bases had no gene match. Germline V CDR1 and CDR2: SGHTA, FQGNSA. The full variable domain, its missing parts supplied by reference TRBV7-2 and TRBJ2-5, is GAGVSQSPSNKVTEKGKDVELRCDPISGHTALYWYRQSLGQGLEFLIYFQGNSAPDKSGLPSDRFSAERTGGSVSTLTIQRTQQEDSAVYLCASSPGLAGVETQYFGPGTRLLVL.

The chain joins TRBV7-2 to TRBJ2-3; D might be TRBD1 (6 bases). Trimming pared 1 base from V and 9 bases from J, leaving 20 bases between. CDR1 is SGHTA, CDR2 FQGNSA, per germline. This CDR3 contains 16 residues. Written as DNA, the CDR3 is TGTGCCAGCAGCTTAGAAGGAGGACAGACACCCCGGACGCAGTATTTT. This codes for CASSLEGGQTPRTQYF.

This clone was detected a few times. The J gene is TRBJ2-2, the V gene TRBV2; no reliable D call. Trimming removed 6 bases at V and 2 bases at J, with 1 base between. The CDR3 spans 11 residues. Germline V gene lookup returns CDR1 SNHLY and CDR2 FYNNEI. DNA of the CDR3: TGTGCCAGCAGAAACACCGGGGAGCTGTTTTTT. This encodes CASRNTGELFF. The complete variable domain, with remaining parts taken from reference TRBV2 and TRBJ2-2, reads EPEVTQTPSHQVTQMGQEVILRCVPISNHLYFYWYRQILGQKVEFLVSFYNNEISEKSEIFDDQFSVERPDGSNFTLKIRSTKLEDSAMYFCASRNTGELFFGEGSRLTVL.

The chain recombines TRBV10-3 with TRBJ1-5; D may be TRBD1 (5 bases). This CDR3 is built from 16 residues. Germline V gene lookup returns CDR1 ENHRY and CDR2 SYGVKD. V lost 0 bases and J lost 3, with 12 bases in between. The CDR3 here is CAISESGQGYNQPQHF. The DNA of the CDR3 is TGTGCCATCAGTGAGTCGGGGCAGGGTTACAATCAGCCCCAGCATTTT.

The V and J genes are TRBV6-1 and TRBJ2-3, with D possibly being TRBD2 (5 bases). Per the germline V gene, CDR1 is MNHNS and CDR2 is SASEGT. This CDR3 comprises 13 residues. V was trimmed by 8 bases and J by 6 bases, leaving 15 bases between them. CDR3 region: CASGRLSSDTQYF. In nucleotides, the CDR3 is TGTGCCAGCGGGAGACTTTCTTCGGATACGCAGTATTTT.

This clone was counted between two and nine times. The CDR3 protein is CASSSGTGVTDTQYF. The CDR3 nucleotides are TGTGCCAGCAGCTCCGGGACAGGGGTTACAGATACGCAGTATTTT. V and J are TRBV7-9 and TRBJ2-3; 10 positions agree with TRBD1. The germline V gene has CDR1 SEHNR and CDR2 FQNEAQ (reference sequence). With 4 bases clipped from V and 3 bases from J, the junction kept 4 bases outside the gene matches. This CDR3 has 15 amino acids.

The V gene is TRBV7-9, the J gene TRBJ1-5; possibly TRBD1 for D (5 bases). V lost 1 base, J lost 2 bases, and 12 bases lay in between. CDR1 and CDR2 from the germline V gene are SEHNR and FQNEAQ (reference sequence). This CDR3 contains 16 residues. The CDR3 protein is CASSLGQGGRNQPQHF. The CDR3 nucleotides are TGTGCCAGCAGCTTAGGCCAGGGAGGACGCAATCAGCCCCAGCATTTT.

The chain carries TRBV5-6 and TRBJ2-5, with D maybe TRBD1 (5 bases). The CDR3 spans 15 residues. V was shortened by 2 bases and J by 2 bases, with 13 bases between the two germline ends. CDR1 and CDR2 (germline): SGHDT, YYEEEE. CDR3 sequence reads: CASSFSGRLQETQYF. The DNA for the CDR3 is TGTGCCAGCAGCTTTTCAGGGCGTCTACAAGAGACCCAGTACTTC. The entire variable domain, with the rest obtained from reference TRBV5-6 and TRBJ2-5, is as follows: DAGVTQSPTHLIKTRGQQVTLRCSPKSGHDTVSWYQQALGQGPQFIFQYYEEEERQRGNFPDRFSGHQFPNYSSELNVNALLLGDSALYLCASSFSGRLQETQYFGPGTRLLVL.

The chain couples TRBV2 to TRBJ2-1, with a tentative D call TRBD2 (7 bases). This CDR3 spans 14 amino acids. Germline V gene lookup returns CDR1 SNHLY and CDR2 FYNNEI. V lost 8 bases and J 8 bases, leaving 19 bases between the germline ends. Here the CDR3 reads CASGLGTRGDEQFF. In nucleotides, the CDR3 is TGTGCCAGCGGGTTAGGGACACGGGGGGATGAGCAGTTCTTC.